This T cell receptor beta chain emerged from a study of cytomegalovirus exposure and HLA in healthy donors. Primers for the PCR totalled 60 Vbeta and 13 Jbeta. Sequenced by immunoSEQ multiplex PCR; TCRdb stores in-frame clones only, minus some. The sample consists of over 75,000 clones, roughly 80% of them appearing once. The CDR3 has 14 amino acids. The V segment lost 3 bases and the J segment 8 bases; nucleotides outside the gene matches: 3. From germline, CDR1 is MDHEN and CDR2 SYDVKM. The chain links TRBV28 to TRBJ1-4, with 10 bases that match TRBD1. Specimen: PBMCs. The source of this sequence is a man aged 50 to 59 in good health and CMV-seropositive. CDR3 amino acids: CASSLGDRGEKLFF. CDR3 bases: TGTGCCAGCAGTTTGGGGGACAGGGGAGAAAAACTGTTTTTT.